These 29 T cell receptor beta chains were all obtained from the same sample, sequenced in a study of T cell repertoires in cytomegalovirus infection. Using its own MiXCR run on the reads, TCRdb lists one record per CDR3 protein. The profile covers 70,000 to 95,000 distinct CDR3 sequences, with 25% to 30% appearing a single time and approximately 75% taken by the ten largest. Antigens of these TCRs are unknown. Specimen: CD8+ T cells from cultured PBMCs, collected from culture after CMV antigen stimulation. Receptor source: a human donor in good health (CMV status not recorded). Some clones in this sample may be carry-over from other donors' samples.

The chain is built from TRBV12-3 or TRBV12-4 and TRBJ2-7; TRBD2 matches at 10 bases. V was pared by 6 bases and J by 2 bases, with 4 bases of the junction left unmatched. The CDR3 consists of 14 residues. The CDR3 loop is CASRVSGGAYEQYF. The DNA for the CDR3 is TGTGCCAGCAGAGTCAGCGGGGGGGCCTACGAGCAGTACTTC.

This chain uses TRBV4-1 with TRBJ1-1, with no clear D. Per the germline V gene, CDR1 is MGHRA and CDR2 is YSYEKL. The CDR3 runs 16 residues. Trimming cost V 0 bases and J 4 bases, with 15 bases left between them. DNA of the CDR3: TGCGCCAGCAGCCAAGAAGGTCTGTCAGCGGTCACTGAAGCTTTCTTT. This translates into CASSQEGLSAVTEAFF.

V gene TRBV20-1 combines with J gene TRBJ2-1, with D possibly TRBD2 on 6 matching bases. The V and J ends lost 3 bases and 4 bases respectively, with 16 bases between them. The CDR3 consists of 15 residues. Germline CDR1 and CDR2: DFQATT and SNEGSKA (reference sequence). The CDR3 here is CSARLEGSAYNEQFF. Written as DNA, the CDR3 is TGCAGTGCTAGGTTGGAGGGGTCGGCGTACAATGAGCAGTTCTTC.

This clonotype has a handful of counts. V usage is TRBV29-1 and J usage is TRBJ2-5, with a tentative D call TRBD1 (6 bases). This CDR3 has 17 residues. Germline CDR1 is SQVTM and CDR2 is ANQGSEA. Trimming stripped 3 bases from V and 0 bases from J, with 20 bases between. CDR3 in amino acids: CSVDGQTLDWNQETQYF. Here the CDR3 DNA reads TGCAGCGTTGACGGACAGACCCTGGATTGGAACCAAGAGACCCAGTACTTC.

This chain links TRBV7-8 with TRBJ1-4, with 9 bases that match TRBD1. The CDR3 contains 15 residues. J lost 5 bases, V lost 5 bases, and 6 bases had no gene match. Germline CDR1 is SGHVS and CDR2 is FQNEAQ. CDR3 protein: CASSRTGGWNEKLFF. CDR3 in DNA: TGTGCCAGCAGCCGAACAGGGGGCTGGAATGAAAAACTGTTTTTT.

The genes are TRBV7-9 and TRBJ2-7, with TRBD1 as a possible D gene (6 bases). CDR3 length: 16 residues. Germline assignment: CDR1 SEHNR and CDR2 FQNEAQ (reference sequence). Trimming took off 0 bases at V and 0 bases at J, with 12 bases between the two ends. CDR3: CASSLAQGLSSYEQYF. Written as DNA, the CDR3 is TGTGCCAGCAGCTTAGCGCAGGGGTTGAGCTCCTACGAGCAGTACTTC.

This clonotype was observed a handful of times. This rearrangement joins TRBV4-1 to TRBJ1-1; 7 bases are shared with TRBD1. Germline V gives CDR1 MGHRA, CDR2 YSYEKL. The V segment lost 4 bases and the J segment 1 base; nucleotides outside the gene matches: 9. The CDR3 length is 16 residues. The CDR3 sequence: CASSLNDRAPNTEAFF. DNA of the CDR3: TGCGCCAGCAGCCTCAACGACAGGGCACCGAACACTGAAGCTTTCTTT.

The table lists this clonotype with a few counts. J is TRBJ2-6 and V is TRBV2; D gene unclear. Trimming shortened V by 2 bases and J by 4 bases, and 6 bases separated the two germline ends. The length of the CDR3 is 14 residues. The germline V gene encodes CDR1 SNHLY and CDR2 FYNNEI. The CDR3 bases are TGTGCCAGCAGTGAACTAATAGGGGCCAACGTCCTGACTTTC. Its protein product is CASSELIGANVLTF.

This clonotype was counted a few times. A much larger clone sits a single nucleotide away, making a read error possible. The V call is TRBV4-2, the J call TRBJ1-2, with D tentatively TRBD1 (6 bases). Looked up from germline, CDR1 is LGHNA and CDR2 is YNFKEQ. The CDR3 totals 15 residues. The chain's CDR3 is CANSQAGGRDYGYTF. In DNA form, the CDR3 reads TGTGCCAACAGCCAAGCGGGGGGCCGCGACTATGGCTACACCTTC.

This clonotype was seen repeatedly, ten times or more. This chain connects TRBV7-2 to TRBJ2-1; 7 positions agree with TRBD2. Germline V lookup: CDR1 SGHTA, CDR2 FQGNSA. Trimming at V came to 2 bases and at J to 4 bases, leaving 5 bases not matched to a gene. There are 15 residues in the CDR3. The CDR3 bases are TGTGCCAGCAGCTTAAGCGGGGAAGGGTACAATGAGCAGTTCTTC. This gives the protein CASSLSGEGYNEQFF.

This clonotype was recorded at least ten times. The CDR3 loop is CASGQVNTGELFF. In DNA, the CDR3 is TGTGCCAGCGGACAGGTGAACACCGGGGAGCTGTTTTTT. V and J are TRBV2 and TRBJ2-2; 7 nucleotides agree with TRBD1. Germline V gene sequence: CDR1 SNHLY, CDR2 FYNNEI. V shed 8 bases, J shed 1 base, and the junction held 1 base outside the gene matches. This CDR3 has 13 residues.

The rearrangement joins TRBV6-8 to TRBJ2-1; TRBD2 aligns across 10 bases. CDR3 length equals 15 residues. Germline lookup yields CDR1 MNHGY and CDR2 SAAAGT. The J segment lost 9 bases and the V segment lost 0 bases, leaving 5 bases of the junction unmatched. This CDR3 reads CASSYSSGGATEQFF. CDR3 DNA sequence: TGTGCCAGCAGTTACTCGAGCGGGGGGGCGACTGAGCAGTTCTTC.

The genes are TRBV7-6 and TRBJ2-2; D possibly corresponds to TRBD2 (5 bases). The CDR3 extends over 15 amino acids. V dropped 5 bases and J dropped 6 bases, with 16 bases sitting between them. CDR1 is SGHVS and CDR2 is FNYEAQ in the germline V gene. The CDR3, as DNA: TGTGCCAGCAGCCCGGGGTTACTAAGTGCCGGGGAGCTGTTTTTT. Amino acids: CASSPGLLSAGELFF.

This clonotype turned up a few times. The chain couples TRBV12-3 or TRBV12-4 to TRBJ1-2; a possible D gene is TRBD1 (6 bases). The CDR3 covers 14 residues. Trimming left V 1 base short and J 0 bases short, with 6 bases between. CDR3 loop: CASSLEGANYGYTF. The CDR3 bases are TGTGCCAGCAGTTTAGAGGGGGCTAACTATGGCTACACCTTC.

V and J are TRBV12-3 or TRBV12-4 and TRBJ1-1; D gene unclear. The CDR3 spans 15 residues. V lost 5 bases to trimming and J lost 1 base, with 14 bases between them. This CDR3 is CASSNPPGPNTEAFF. DNA for the CDR3: TGTGCCAGCAGTAACCCTCCGGGTCCGAACACTGAAGCTTTCTTT.

The table lists this clonotype with many counts. The genes are TRBV7-9 and TRBJ1-6, with a possible D match to TRBD1 (6 bases). Per germline, CDR1 SEHNR and CDR2 FQNEAQ (reference sequence). The V gene lost 4 bases and the J gene lost 4 bases, with 11 bases spanning the gap. The CDR3 has 15 amino acids. CDR3 loop: CASSSTQGYNSPLHF. The CDR3, as DNA: TGTGCCAGCAGCTCCACACAGGGATATAATTCACCCCTCCACTTT.

The chain is built from TRBV29-1 and TRBJ2-6; 7 nucleotides match TRBD1. Germline CDR1 and CDR2: SQVTM and ANQGSEA. CDR3 length equals 17 residues. J was trimmed by 1 base and V by 1 base; bases with no gene match: 7. The CDR3 reads CSVEAHRGKSGANVLTF. In DNA, the CDR3 is TGCAGCGTTGAAGCCCACAGGGGAAAGTCTGGGGCCAACGTCCTGACTTTC.

The sample holds many counts of this clonotype. The chain is built from TRBV4-2 and TRBJ1-2; D possibly corresponds to TRBD1 (6 bases). Germline CDR1 and CDR2: LGHNA and YNFKEQ. The CDR3 runs to 18 residues. The V and J ends lost 4 bases and 2 bases respectively, with 23 bases between them. CDR3 in amino acids: CASSRLLRDIPLNYGYTF. The DNA of the CDR3 is TGTGCCAGCAGCCGCCTACTACGGGACATTCCTTTAAACTATGGCTACACCTTC.

This sequence joins TRBV6-1 and TRBJ1-1, with D unclear. The length of the CDR3 is 14 residues. Trimming left V 1 base short and J 5 bases short, with 11 bases between. Germline CDR1 reads MNHNS; CDR2 reads SASEGT. CDR3 in amino acids: CASSEDLAFTEAFF. In DNA, the CDR3 is TGTGCCAGCAGTGAAGATCTAGCTTTTACTGAAGCTTTCTTT.

This rearrangement joins TRBV2 to TRBJ2-2; TRBD1 matches at 12 bases. Trimming removed 2 bases from V and 7 bases from J; junction bases left unmatched: 5. The CDR3 length is 16 residues. Per germline, CDR1 SNHLY and CDR2 FYNNEI. The CDR3 region is CASSEWDRGRDGELFF. CDR3 DNA sequence: TGTGCCAGCAGTGAATGGGACAGGGGGCGAGACGGGGAGCTGTTTTTT.

V and J are TRBV19 and TRBJ1-1; weak D call: TRBD1 (6 bases). V lost 5 bases, J lost 8 bases, and 9 bases lay in between. Per germline, CDR1 LNHDA and CDR2 SQIVND (reference sequence). CDR3 length equals 11 residues. The CDR3 nucleotides are TGTGCCAGTAGTTCAGGGGCAGAAGCTTTCTTT. Its translation is CASSSGAEAFF.

The rearrangement uses TRBV7-9 and TRBJ1-2; D may be TRBD1 (5 bases). V lost 7 bases to trimming and J lost 8 bases, with 14 bases between them. Per germline, CDR1 SEHNR and CDR2 FQNEAQ (reference sequence). The CDR3 covers 12 residues. In DNA, the CDR3 is TGTGCCAGCATCGGGGATGGGGGGGGCTACACCTTC. This gives the protein CASIGDGGGYTF. Full variable domain (rest looked up from reference TRBV7-9 and TRBJ1-2): DTGVSQNPRHKITKRGQNVTFRCDPISEHNRLYWYRQTLGQGPEFLTYFQNEAQLEKSRLLSDRFSAERPKGSFSTLEIQRTEQGDSAMYLCASIGDGGGYTFGSGTRLTVV.

The table lists this clonotype with many counts. The V call is TRBV7-8, the J call TRBJ2-3, with 10 positions matching TRBD2. Trimming at V came to 2 bases and at J to 2 bases, leaving 4 bases not matched to a gene. This CDR3 contains 16 residues. Per germline, CDR1 SGHVS and CDR2 FQNEAQ. CDR3 in amino acids: CASSLTAGGITDTQYF. CDR3 coding DNA: TGTGCCAGCAGCTTAACAGCGGGGGGGATCACAGATACGCAGTATTTT.

This chain connects TRBV20-1 to TRBJ1-2, with D uncertain. V lost 7 bases and J lost 3, with 15 bases in between. Germline CDR1 DFQATT, CDR2 SNEGSKA (reference sequence). The CDR3 length is 13 residues. This chain's CDR3 is CSGSGTWDYGYTF. CDR3 DNA: TGCAGTGGATCGGGCACCTGGGACTATGGCTACACCTTC.

The rearrangement links TRBV6-5 to TRBJ2-7; perhaps TRBD2 as D (5 bases). The length of the CDR3 is 16 residues. Germline V gene lookup returns CDR1 MNHEY and CDR2 SVGAGI. With 2 bases removed from V and 1 base from J, the gap between germline ends came to 15 bases. The CDR3 loop reads CASSYELGSPSYEQYF. CDR3 nucleotides: TGTGCCAGCAGTTACGAGCTAGGGAGCCCGTCCTACGAGCAGTACTTC.

This clonotype occurred a few times. This chain links TRBV5-4 with TRBJ1-4; D call uncertain. This CDR3 contains 16 residues. Germline loops: CDR1 SGHNT, CDR2 YYREEE (reference sequence). Trimming pared 0 bases from V and 7 bases from J, leaving 16 bases between. The CDR3 DNA sequence: TGTGCCAGCAGCTTGGAAGGCGGGCAGCAACGTGAAAAACTGTTTTTT. This encodes CASSLEGGQQREKLFF.

This clonotype was counted at least ten times. The rearrangement joins TRBV28 to TRBJ1-2; 9 bases are a match to TRBD1. From germline, CDR1 is MDHEN and CDR2 SYDVKM. The CDR3 contains 14 residues. Germline trimming cut 5 bases from V and 4 bases from J; bases unmatched to any gene: 5. This CDR3 is CASSIQGAVYGYTF. CDR3 sequence (DNA): TGTGCCAGCAGTATACAGGGGGCTGTCTATGGCTACACCTTC.

This clonotype was seen at least ten times. The rearrangement uses TRBV7-2 and TRBJ1-2; tentative D call: TRBD1 (6 bases). The V end lost 4 bases, the J end lost 4 bases, and 19 bases lay between the germline ends. CDR1 is SGHTA, CDR2 FQGNSA, per germline. This CDR3 contains 16 residues. CDR3 DNA sequence: TGTGCCAGCAGCTCATGGGCGGGGGCTGGGGTCTATGGCTACACCTTC. As protein: CASSSWAGAGVYGYTF.

This clonotype was found a few times. The J gene is TRBJ2-1, the V gene TRBV30, with D uncertain. Deletions cut 2 bases from V and 9 bases from J, with 11 bases between. This CDR3 contains 12 residues. From germline, CDR1 is GTSNPN and CDR2 SVGIG (reference sequence). This CDR3 is CAWSQGMSEQFF. In nucleotides, the CDR3 is TGTGCCTGGAGTCAAGGGATGAGTGAGCAGTTCTTC.